This passage covers 30 T cell receptor beta chains from one sample sequenced in a study of somatic mutations in cytotoxic T cells in rheumatoid arthritis. Clones were read by immunoSEQ multiplex PCR, and TCRdb kept only the in-frame ones, dropping some. The table lists around 29,000 clones, 82% of them singletons. Sequenced input: CD8+ T cells sorted from blood. The origin of the receptors is an adult with rheumatoid arthritis.

The V and J genes are TRBV4-1 and TRBJ2-3, with 7 positions matching TRBD2. The germline gives CDR1 MGHRA, CDR2 YSYEKL. With 2 bases clipped from V and 4 bases from J, the junction kept 9 bases outside the gene matches. This CDR3 is 16 amino acids long. The CDR3 loop reads CASSQPWGGEADTQYF. CDR3 nucleotide sequence: TGCGCCAGCAGCCAACCATGGGGGGGGGAGGCAGATACGCAGTATTTT.

The CDR3: CASSYRQPSGNTIYF. The DNA of the CDR3 is TGTGCCAGCAGTTACCGACAGCCTTCAGGAAACACCATATATTTT. The chain carries TRBV6-5 and TRBJ1-3; tentative D call: TRBD1 (5 bases). Trimming removed 2 bases from V and 4 bases from J, with 12 bases in between. Germline-derived CDR1 and CDR2 are MNHEY and SVGAGI. CDR3 length equals 15 residues.

This clone appeared a few times. The chain links TRBV19 to TRBJ1-2; 10 bases match TRBD1. V lost 10 bases to trimming and J lost 8 bases; unmatched junction nucleotides: 7. The CDR3 runs 12 residues. Germline CDR1 LNHDA, CDR2 SQIVND (reference sequence). The CDR3 reads CATKGQGSGYTF. The CDR3 DNA is TGTGCCACCAAGGGACAGGGGAGCGGCTACACCTTC.

V and J are TRBV5-1 and TRBJ2-2; 12 bases agree with TRBD1. Per the germline V gene, CDR1 is SGHRS and CDR2 is YFSETQ. CDR3 length equals 18 residues. J gave up 4 bases and V 0 bases, and 7 bases lay outside the gene matches. For the CDR3, the DNA is TGCGCCAGCAGCTTGGCGGGACAGGGGGCGCGAGGCACCGGGGAGCTGTTTTTT. Translating gives CASSLAGQGARGTGELFF.

V is TRBV4-3 and J is TRBJ2-7, with 9 bases identical to TRBD1. CDR3 size: 15 residues. Germline CDR1 is LGHNA and CDR2 is YSLEER. Trimming took 6 bases from V and 3 from J; bases not matched to a gene: 9. The CDR3 bases are TGCGCCAGCAGTCCTGCCGGGACAGGGCACTACGAGCAGTACTTC. Encoded protein: CASSPAGTGHYEQYF.

This clone was recorded only once. The J gene is TRBJ2-2, the V gene TRBV7-6; possible D gene TRBD2, 6 bases. CDR1 and CDR2 (germline): SGHVS, FNYEAQ. This CDR3 comprises 15 residues. V was pared by 3 bases and J by 4 bases, with 12 bases between. The CDR3 bases are TGTGCCAGCAGCTTGAGGGGAGGACTCACCGGGGAGCTGTTTTTT. Translation: CASSLRGGLTGELFF.

This rearrangement joins TRBV7-9 to TRBJ1-1; maybe TRBD1 (5 bases). CDR1 SEHNR and CDR2 FQNEAQ come from the germline V gene (reference sequence). The CDR3 length is 13 residues. The V and J ends lost 2 bases and 10 bases respectively, with 14 bases between them. The CDR3 region is CASSLQGSVGAFF. The CDR3 DNA is TGTGCCAGCAGCTTACAGGGTAGTGTCGGAGCTTTCTTT.

In this sample, this clone turned up a few times. This chain connects TRBV7-9 to TRBJ2-7, with D unresolved. Trimming stripped 5 bases from V and 7 bases from J, with 9 bases between. CDR3 length equals 11 residues. CDR1 is SEHNR, CDR2 FQNEAQ, per germline (reference sequence). CDR3 in DNA: TGTGCCAGCAGCCTTCGTTGGGAGCAGTACTTC. This gives the protein CASSLRWEQYF.

The V gene is TRBV28, the J gene TRBJ2-7; 9 bases agree with TRBD1. Germline V lookup: CDR1 MDHEN, CDR2 SYDVKM. V shed 8 bases and J 6 bases; nucleotides not matched to a gene: 14. This CDR3 contains 15 residues. The CDR3 reads CASALGGTGFFEQYF. In DNA form, the CDR3 reads TGTGCCAGCGCGCTCGGCGGGACAGGGTTCTTCGAGCAGTACTTC.

This clone was recorded only once. The chain carries TRBV13 and TRBJ2-7; tentative D call: TRBD2 (7 bases). The germline gives CDR1 PRHDT, CDR2 FYEKMQ (reference sequence). V lost 3 bases to trimming and J lost 3 bases, with 24 bases between them. The CDR3 runs 18 residues. The DNA for the CDR3 is TGTGCCAGCAGCTTGGGGGGGCCTGTCGGACTAGGGGGCTACGAGCAGTACTTC. This translates into CASSLGGPVGLGGYEQYF.

The V call is TRBV29-1, the J call TRBJ2-2; D tentatively reads TRBD1 or TRBD2 (5 bases each). Trimming pared 4 bases from V and 5 bases from J, leaving 11 bases between. The CDR3 spans 13 residues. Germline values: CDR1 SQVTM, CDR2 ANQGSEA. This chain's CDR3 is CSVAGPRTGELFF. CDR3 in DNA: TGCAGCGTTGCGGGGCCGAGGACCGGGGAGCTGTTTTTT.

The chain has TRBV5-1 and TRBJ2-4, with TRBD1 matching 8 bases. The germline V gene encodes CDR1 SGHRS and CDR2 YFSETQ. CDR3 length: 16 residues. With 4 bases clipped from V and 1 base from J, the junction kept 7 bases outside the gene matches. The CDR3 region is CASSPHRGLAKNIQYF. As DNA, the CDR3 is TGCGCCAGCAGCCCACACAGGGGGTTGGCCAAAAACATTCAGTACTTC.

The rearrangement links TRBV2 to TRBJ1-5; 7 nucleotides match TRBD1. CDR1 is SNHLY, CDR2 FYNNEI, per germline. This CDR3 comprises 14 residues. V was clipped by 7 bases and J by 0 bases; unmatched bases: 3. The CDR3 DNA sequence: TGTGCCAGCAACAGGGGCTATAGCAATCAGCCCCAGCATTTT. Its protein product is CASNRGYSNQPQHF.

This clone was seen just once. This chain joins TRBV19 and TRBJ2-1, with D hard to call. Germline CDR1 LNHDA, CDR2 SQIVND (reference sequence). Trimming cost V 8 bases and J 4 bases, with 12 bases left between them. The CDR3 is 13 residues long. This chain's CDR3 is CASAQWAYNEQFF. In DNA, the CDR3 is TGTGCCAGTGCCCAGTGGGCATACAATGAGCAGTTCTTC. Full variable domain (missing parts from reference TRBV19 and TRBJ2-1): DGGITQSPKYLFRKEGQNVTLSCEQNLNHDAMYWYRQDPGQGLRLIYYSQIVNDFQKGDIAEGYSVSREKKESFPLTVTSAQKNPTAFYLCASAQWAYNEQFFGPGTRLTVL.

The chain links TRBV9 to TRBJ2-1, with 9 bases identical to TRBD2. This CDR3 comprises 15 residues. The J segment lost 6 bases and the V segment lost 0 bases, leaving 4 bases of the junction unmatched. Germline assignment: CDR1 SGDLS and CDR2 YYNGEE. CDR3 nucleotides: TGTGCCAGCAGCGTAGAGGGGACTAGCAGCAATGAGCAGTTCTTC. It yields the protein CASSVEGTSSNEQFF.

This chain uses TRBV11-2 with TRBJ2-3, with 10 nucleotides matching TRBD2. Germline values: CDR1 SGHAT, CDR2 FQNNGV. Unmatched junction bases numbered 8, after V lost 5 bases and J lost 6 bases. The CDR3 contains 15 residues. The CDR3 coding sequence is TGTGCCAGCAGCATCGGGACTAGCGATGCGGATACGCAGTATTTT. Translated: CASSIGTSDADTQYF.

The rearrangement uses TRBV9 and TRBJ1-1, with D perhaps TRBD1 (5 bases). The CDR3 runs 13 residues. Germline V gene sequence: CDR1 SGDLS, CDR2 YYNGEE. The germline V and J ends were trimmed by 3 bases and 1 base, with 7 bases remaining between them. The CDR3 loop is CASSAGQNTEAFF. CDR3 DNA sequence: TGTGCCAGCAGCGCTGGACAGAACACTGAAGCTTTCTTT.

The chain joins TRBV9 to TRBJ1-1, with 8 bases lining up with TRBD1. The J segment lost 5 bases and the V segment lost 3 bases, leaving 6 bases of the junction unmatched. The CDR3 contains 14 residues. The V gene's germline CDR1 is SGDLS and CDR2 YYNGEE. The CDR3 spells CASSATGDRTEAFF. The CDR3 nucleotides are TGTGCCAGCAGCGCGACAGGGGATCGAACTGAAGCTTTCTTT.

The chain uses TRBV5-5 and TRBJ1-1, with TRBD1 matching 7 bases. CDR1 is SGHKS and CDR2 is YYEKEE in the germline V gene (reference sequence). This CDR3 is 18 amino acids long. Trimming took 1 base from V and 2 from J; bases not matched to a gene: 14. For the CDR3, the DNA is TGTGCCAGCAGCTTGTGGGCCCCGATACAGGGGATAAACACTGAAGCTTTCTTT. Amino acid sequence: CASSLWAPIQGINTEAFF.

The chain links TRBV19 to TRBJ2-2, with 7 bases identical to TRBD2. V shed 10 bases and J 6 bases; nucleotides not matched to a gene: 11. Germline CDR1 is LNHDA and CDR2 is SQIVND (reference sequence). This CDR3 has 14 residues. This chain's CDR3 is CAISTGGEAGELFF. CDR3 nucleotide sequence: TGTGCCATCAGTACGGGGGGAGAGGCCGGGGAGCTGTTTTTT.

The rearrangement joins TRBV27 to TRBJ1-1; no clear D gene. CDR1 MNHEY and CDR2 SMNVEV come from the germline V gene (reference sequence). V lost 7 bases to trimming and J lost 5 bases, with 14 bases between them. The CDR3 runs 13 residues. The CDR3 DNA is TGTGCCAGCAAGCACGGAGCGGGAACTGAAGCTTTCTTT. Translated: CASKHGAGTEAFF.

V and J are TRBV6-5 and TRBJ2-3; D possibly corresponds to TRBD1 (5 bases). The V end was cut by 5 bases, the J end by 3 bases, with 12 bases between. Germline CDR1 is MNHEY and CDR2 is SVGAGI. The CDR3 consists of 14 residues. The CDR3 nucleotides read TGTGCCAGCAGTCCACAGACAGATACAGATACGCAGTATTTT. This codes for CASSPQTDTDTQYF.

The gene calls are TRBV7-9 and TRBJ1-2; TRBD1 is a possible D gene (5 bases). CDR3 length: 15 amino acids. Germline CDR1 SEHNR, CDR2 FQNEAQ (reference sequence). V lost 5 bases and J lost 1, with 14 bases in between. In DNA form, the CDR3 reads TGTGCCAGCAGCCCCGGGACCCCTCATAACTATGGCTACACCTTC. Translating it yields CASSPGTPHNYGYTF.

This clone was counted a few times. The CDR3 loop is CASSLRRTATEQYF. The CDR3 DNA reads TGTGCCAGCAGCTTAAGGCGGACAGCAACCGAGCAGTACTTC. The V call is TRBV5-4, the J call TRBJ2-7; maybe TRBD1 (6 bases). Trimming stripped 2 bases from V and 6 bases from J, with 15 bases between. The CDR3 totals 14 residues. Germline V CDR1 and CDR2: SGHNT, YYREEE (reference sequence).

CDR3 in DNA: TGTGCCAGCAGCTTAGTCCGGGTCGGGGATGAGCAGTTCTTC. Translated, it gives CASSLVRVGDEQFF. The chain couples TRBV7-2 to TRBJ2-1; TRBD2 is a possible D gene (5 bases). The CDR3 is 14 residues long. The V end was cut by 1 base, the J end by 8 bases, with 12 bases between. The germline CDR1 and CDR2 sequences are SGHTA and FQGNSA.

The chain recombines TRBV7-2 with TRBJ2-3; the match to TRBD1 covers 9 bases. V dropped 3 bases and J dropped 3; count of bases not matched to a gene: 4. In germline, CDR1 is SGHTA, CDR2 FQGNSA. The length of the CDR3 is 15 residues. CDR3 amino acids: CASSFTGGWTDTQYF. DNA for the CDR3: TGTGCCAGCAGCTTTACAGGGGGCTGGACAGATACGCAGTATTTT.

This clone was counted once. This sequence joins TRBV11-3 and TRBJ1-2; no definite D call. Germline V lookup: CDR1 SGHNT, CDR2 YENEEA. The length of the CDR3 is 11 residues. The ends were cut back, 1 base at V and 8 bases at J, with 5 bases in the middle. The CDR3 DNA is TGTGCCAGCAGCTTAGGCGTGGGCTACACCTTC. It codes for CASSLGVGYTF. The full variable domain, with the rest looked up from reference TRBV11-3 and TRBJ1-2, is EAGVVQSPRYKIIEKKQPVAFWCNPISGHNTLYWYLQNLGQGPELLIRYENEEAVDDSQLPKDRFSAERLKGVDSTLKIQPAELGDSAVYLCASSLGVGYTFGSGTRLTVV.

The chain uses TRBV29-1 and TRBJ1-2; TRBD1 might be the D (6 bases). The CDR3 extends over 13 amino acids. Germline lookup yields CDR1 SQVTM and CDR2 ANQGSEA. Trimming took off 4 bases at V and 8 bases at J, with 17 bases between the two ends. In nucleotides, the CDR3 is TGCAGCGTTGTTTCAGGGGAGTTACGGGGCTACACCTTC. Protein: CSVVSGELRGYTF.

The chain couples TRBV5-1 to TRBJ1-1, with 8 bases that match TRBD1. Per the germline V gene, CDR1 is SGHRS and CDR2 is YFSETQ. V shed 6 bases and J 8 bases; nucleotides not matched to a gene: 12. The CDR3 runs 14 residues. The CDR3 is CASTRYATGEEAFF. The CDR3 DNA reads TGCGCCAGCACCCGATACGCGACAGGGGAAGAAGCTTTCTTT.

V and J are TRBV28 and TRBJ2-7; weak D call: TRBD2 (5 bases). The CDR3 is 14 residues long. V lost 7 bases and J 3 bases, leaving 16 bases between the germline ends. Germline assignment: CDR1 MDHEN and CDR2 SYDVKM. The CDR3 coding sequence is TGTGCCAGCATTCACCCCGGCCGGGACTACGAGCAGTACTTC. Translating it yields CASIHPGRDYEQYF. Full variable domain (rest looked up from reference TRBV28 and TRBJ2-7): DVKVTQSSRYLVKRTGEKVFLECVQDMDHENMFWYRQDPGLGLRLIYFSYDVKMKEKGDIPEGYSVSREKKERFSLILESASTNQTSMYLCASIHPGRDYEQYFGPGTRLTVT.